This T cell receptor beta chain was retrieved from a study of early T cells in non-severe SARS-CoV-2 infection. Study information: Unsorted whole-blood RNA was sequenced in bulk, leaving chains unpaired.

This clonotype was picked up a small number of times. Its matching antigen is unknown. J was trimmed by 2 bases and V by 6 bases; bases with no gene match: 4. The CDR3 covers 16 residues. Germline V gene sequence: CDR1 MNHNS, CDR2 SASEGT. Findings and limits, study-wide: VDJdb-based annotation leaned toward anti-spike CD8 responses and missed private and CD4 specificities.

Unique molecular identifiers tagged individual cDNA molecules. Via MiXCR, TCRdb re-called the 5' RACE reads, giving one row per CDR3 protein. The sample consists of roughly 32,000 distinct CDR3 sequences, around 6.6% of them appearing once. Sequencing input: whole blood. This chain joins TRBV6-1 and TRBJ2-5; 15 bases match TRBD2. The receptor was isolated from an adult who was a healthcare worker with PCR-confirmed SARS-CoV-2 infection or an uninfected control (not recorded which). The CDR3 nucleotides are TGTGCCAGCAGGGTCGGACTAGCGGGGGGGCAAGAGACCCAGTACTTC. Translating gives CASRVGLAGGQETQYF.